The 15 T cell receptor beta chains below were found in one sample sequenced in a study of identical twins. TCRdb analysed the 5' RACE reads with MiXCR anew, one entry per CDR3 protein. The sample yields 1.5 million to 2 million distinct CDR3 sequences, roughly a third seen once. The sequenced sample consisted of cord blood. Every receptor here comes from a newborn girl in good health.

This chain joins TRBV6-5 and TRBJ1-1, with 8 bases that match TRBD1. This CDR3 is built from 15 residues. Germline lookup yields CDR1 MNHEY and CDR2 SVGAGI. V lost 7 bases and J lost 1; bases outside the gene matches: 8. CDR3 nucleotide sequence: TGTGCCAGCATTTCAGGGGGCGCGGGGAACACTGAAGCTTTCTTT. This translates into CASISGGAGNTEAFF.

This clonotype was observed once. V and J are TRBV6-1 and TRBJ2-3; D may be TRBD1 or TRBD2 (6 bases each). V dropped 6 bases and J dropped 5 bases, with 12 bases sitting between them. CDR3 length: 13 residues. Germline CDR1 and CDR2: MNHNS and SASEGT. The chain's CDR3 is CASRTGARDTQYF. The DNA of the CDR3 is TGTGCCAGCAGGACGGGGGCCAGAGATACGCAGTATTTT.

This clonotype has at least ten counts. The chain uses TRBV18 and TRBJ2-1; the match to TRBD1 covers 9 bases. V was clipped by 3 bases and J by 4 bases; unmatched bases: 7. In germline, CDR1 is KGHSH, CDR2 LQKENI. This CDR3 is 16 amino acids long. The CDR3: CASSPPGQGIYNEQFF. Here the CDR3 DNA reads TGTGCCAGCTCACCGCCGGGACAGGGCATTTACAATGAGCAGTTCTTC. Full variable domain (outside the CDR3, taken from reference TRBV18 and TRBJ2-1): NAGVMQNPRHLVRRRGQEARLRCSPMKGHSHVYWYRQLPEEGLKFMVYLQKENIIDESGMPKERFSAEFPKEGPSILRIQQVVRGDSAAYFCASSPPGQGIYNEQFFGPGTRLTVL.

This chain connects TRBV3-1 to TRBJ2-7; perhaps TRBD2 as D (5 bases). V shed 1 base and J shed 7 bases, with 14 bases lying between them. The CDR3 totals 14 residues. Per the germline V gene, CDR1 is LGHDT and CDR2 is YNNKEL (reference sequence). DNA of the CDR3: TGTGCCAGCAGCCAAGCCGGACTTGACAATGAGCAGTACTTC. Protein: CASSQAGLDNEQYF.

Ten or more counts support this clonotype. This chain connects TRBV6-5 to TRBJ2-1; maybe TRBD2 (5 bases). Germline lookup yields CDR1 MNHEY and CDR2 SVGAGI. With 8 bases removed from V and 0 bases from J, the gap between germline ends came to 14 bases. The CDR3 extends over 15 amino acids. The CDR3 region has the DNA TGTGCCAGCTACCCCTCTGGGAGCTCCTACAATGAGCAGTTCTTC. It yields the protein CASYPSGSSYNEQFF.

This clonotype came up a few times. The chain is built from TRBV20-1 and TRBJ2-1; D unresolved. CDR1 and CDR2 (germline): DFQATT, SNEGSKA (reference sequence). The germline V and J ends were trimmed by 0 bases and 11 bases, with 11 bases remaining between them. The CDR3 covers 12 residues. CDR3 bases: TGCAGTGCTAGAGATCAATCCCGGAAGCAGTTCTTC. This gives the protein CSARDQSRKQFF.

This chain connects TRBV7-2 to TRBJ1-5; D is undetermined. Germline V gives CDR1 SGHTA, CDR2 FQGNSA. V was cut by 0 bases and J by 5 bases, with 5 bases left in between. There are 13 residues in the CDR3. The CDR3 bases are TGTGCCAGCAGCTTAGCCGGGCATCAGCCCCAGCATTTT. This encodes CASSLAGHQPQHF.

This chain joins TRBV7-2 and TRBJ2-1; no definite D call. The germline V gene encodes CDR1 SGHTA and CDR2 FQGNSA. The CDR3 is 16 amino acids. V gave up 5 bases and J gave up 5 bases, with 19 bases separating them. The CDR3 region has the DNA TGTGCCAGCAGCCACCGACGGCTAGACATCCACAATGAGCAGTTCTTC. Translating gives CASSHRRLDIHNEQFF.

This clonotype has only a few counts. The J gene is TRBJ1-5, the V gene TRBV10-2; 7 nucleotides agree with TRBD1. J lost 5 bases, V lost 6 bases, and 7 bases had no gene match. The V gene's germline CDR1 is WSHSY and CDR2 SAAADI. This CDR3 is built from 14 residues. The CDR3 DNA reads as TGCGCCAGCAGAGGCAGGGGGAGTGATCAGCCCCAGCATTTT. Encoded protein: CASRGRGSDQPQHF.

V gene TRBV10-3 combines with J gene TRBJ1-2, with D uncertain. The V gene's germline CDR1 is ENHRY and CDR2 SYGVKD. V shed 3 bases and J shed 5 bases, with 10 bases lying between them. The CDR3 consists of 13 residues. CDR3: CAISDLGLYGYTF. Here the CDR3 DNA reads TGTGCCATCAGTGATTTAGGCCTATATGGCTACACCTTC.

This chain connects TRBV11-1 to TRBJ2-5; D call uncertain. There are 15 residues in the CDR3. The germline V gene has CDR1 SGHAT and CDR2 FQDESV (reference sequence). V dropped 5 bases and J dropped 11 bases, with 24 bases sitting between them. DNA for the CDR3: TGTGCCAGCAGCCGGGCAGAGTCCCGGGTGGATGAGCAGTACTTC. Protein sequence: CASSRAESRVDEQYF.

This chain links TRBV9 with TRBJ1-1, with 12 nucleotides matching TRBD1. The CDR3 length is 15 residues. Germline V gene data show CDR1 as SGDLS and CDR2 as YYNGEE. The ends lost 0 bases at V and 8 bases at J; junction bases unmatched: 5. CDR3 amino acids: CASSVGWGQGAEAFF. Here the CDR3 DNA reads TGTGCCAGCAGCGTAGGGTGGGGACAGGGGGCCGAAGCTTTCTTT. Combining the CDR3 with reference TRBV9 and TRBJ1-1 gives the whole variable domain DSGVTQTPKHLITATGQRVTLRCSPRSGDLSVYWYQQSLDQGLQFLIQYYNGEERAKGNILERFSAQQFPDLHSELNLSSLELGDSALYFCASSVGWGQGAEAFFGQGTRLTVV.

This chain links TRBV7-6 with TRBJ1-1; 9 bases line up with TRBD1. The CDR3 spans 14 residues. Germline trimming cut 5 bases from V and 5 bases from J; bases unmatched to any gene: 6. The V gene's germline CDR1 is SGHVS and CDR2 FNYEAQ. The DNA of the CDR3 is TGTGCCAGCAGCGTGGGACAGGGTAAGACTGAAGCTTTCTTT. It specifies CASSVGQGKTEAFF.

There are a few counts of this clonotype. The chain has TRBV7-9 and TRBJ2-3, with D unclear. Deletions cut 3 bases from V and 2 bases from J, with 15 bases between. Looked up from germline, CDR1 is SEHNR and CDR2 is FQNEAQ (reference sequence). The CDR3 covers 16 residues. The CDR3 DNA reads as TGTGCCAGCAGCTTCCAAGTCAACCCTAACACAGATACGCAGTATTTT. The encoded protein is CASSFQVNPNTDTQYF. The complete variable domain, with remaining parts taken from reference TRBV7-9 and TRBJ2-3, reads DTGVSQNPRHKITKRGQNVTFRCDPISEHNRLYWYRQTLGQGPEFLTYFQNEAQLEKSRLLSDRFSAERPKGSFSTLEIQRTEQGDSAMYLCASSFQVNPNTDTQYFGPGTRLTVL.

V gene TRBV20-1 combines with J gene TRBJ1-2; 10 bases are shared with TRBD1. The CDR3 sequence is 13 residues long. Unmatched junction bases numbered 8, after V lost 5 bases and J lost 8 bases. The germline CDR1 and CDR2 sequences are DFQATT and SNEGSKA (reference sequence). CDR3 region: CSAAQRTGGGYTF. The DNA of the CDR3 is TGCAGTGCTGCCCAACGGACAGGGGGAGGCTACACCTTC.